The next 23 T cell receptor beta chains were all read from a single sample in a study of T cells in Graves' hyperthyroidism and ophthalmopathy. TCR beta CDR3 regions were amplified from RNA. The HTBI primer set drove a first-round RT-PCR of the TCR CDR3. TCRdb analysed the multiplex PCR reads with MiXCR anew, one entry per CDR3 protein. The sample includes approximately 510,000 distinct CDR3 sequences, 46% of them seen just once. Sequenced material: peripheral blood or thyroid tissue (not recorded which). The receptors shown here come from an adult woman with Graves' disease, either hyperthyroidism or ophthalmopathy (not recorded which).

V gene TRBV7-9 combines with J gene TRBJ1-2; TRBD1 agrees at 11 bases. With V trimmed by 3 bases and J by 4 bases, 7 bases remained unmatched. Per the germline V gene, CDR1 is SEHNR and CDR2 is FQNEAQ (reference sequence). This CDR3 is built from 16 residues. The CDR3 coding sequence is TGTGCCAGCAGCTTCTCCCGGACAGGGGGCAGCTATGGCTACACCTTC. It encodes CASSFSRTGGSYGYTF.

This clonotype was found many times. The chain has TRBV9 and TRBJ1-6; the D is unclear. The V gene's germline CDR1 is SGDLS and CDR2 YYNGEE. V was cut by 0 bases and J by 0 bases, with 7 bases left in between. CDR3 length equals 16 residues. CDR3 region: CASSVGVSSYNSPLHF. For the CDR3, the DNA is TGTGCCAGCAGCGTAGGAGTGAGCTCCTATAATTCACCCCTCCACTTT.

This chain connects TRBV12-3 or TRBV12-4 to TRBJ2-2, with D tentatively TRBD1 (6 bases). This CDR3 contains 14 residues. The V gene lost 8 bases and the J gene lost 1 base, with 11 bases spanning the gap. CDR3 residues: CASLMTGNTGELFF. CDR3 coding DNA: TGTGCCAGCCTCATGACAGGGAACACCGGGGAGCTGTTTTTT.

The chain links TRBV25-1 to TRBJ1-2; maybe TRBD1 (5 bases). Germline V gene sequence: CDR1 MGHDK, CDR2 SYGVNS. The CDR3 extends over 14 amino acids. Trimming took 2 bases from V and 7 from J, leaving 14 bases between them. CDR3 sequence: CASSEGPGNFGYTF. The CDR3 DNA is TGTGCCAGCAGTGAAGGTCCAGGGAATTTTGGCTACACCTTC.

The gene calls are TRBV4-1 and TRBJ2-7; D might be TRBD1 (5 bases). Trimming removed 0 bases from V and 0 bases from J, with 12 bases in between. CDR1 is MGHRA and CDR2 is YSYEKL in the germline V gene. The CDR3 loop spans 16 amino acids. The chain's CDR3 is CASSQDWRQGSYEQYF. Here the CDR3 DNA reads TGCGCCAGCAGCCAAGATTGGCGGCAGGGCTCCTACGAGCAGTACTTC.

The genes are TRBV20-1 and TRBJ2-7, with TRBD2 identical over 9 bases. Germline V gene sequence: CDR1 DFQATT, CDR2 SNEGSKA (reference sequence). V lost 0 bases to trimming and J lost 1 base; unmatched junction nucleotides: 7. This CDR3 has 16 amino acids. The CDR3 reads CSARDQGSGRSYEQYF. The CDR3 coding sequence is TGCAGTGCTAGAGATCAAGGTAGCGGGAGATCCTACGAGCAGTACTTC.

CDR3 DNA: TGCGCCAGCAGCCTGTCGAGGGGACCAACTAATGAAAAACTGTTTTTT. Protein sequence: CASSLSRGPTNEKLFF. The rearrangement uses TRBV5-1 and TRBJ1-4; a weak D match, TRBD1 (5 bases). The germline V gene encodes CDR1 SGHRS and CDR2 YFSETQ. With 4 bases removed from V and 0 bases from J, the gap between germline ends came to 13 bases. This CDR3 comprises 16 residues.

The rearrangement links TRBV29-1 to TRBJ1-4, with D possibly TRBD1 on 6 matching bases. Trimming stripped 7 bases from V and 3 bases from J, with 15 bases between. In germline, CDR1 is SQVTM, CDR2 ANQGSEA. This CDR3 spans 14 amino acids. This chain's CDR3 is CSAEGQYSNEKLFF. Written as DNA, the CDR3 is TGCAGCGCCGAAGGACAGTACTCTAATGAAAAACTGTTTTTT.

The gene calls are TRBV5-1 and TRBJ2-2; no clear D. Trimming cost V 3 bases and J 0 bases, with 6 bases left between them. This CDR3 contains 14 residues. In germline, CDR1 is SGHRS, CDR2 YFSETQ. CDR3 region: CASSYDSNTGELFF. Here the CDR3 DNA reads TGCGCCAGCAGCTACGATTCGAACACCGGGGAGCTGTTTTTT.

This chain connects TRBV19 to TRBJ1-5; tentative D call: TRBD1 (6 bases). Germline values: CDR1 LNHDA, CDR2 SQIVND (reference sequence). The V end was cut by 9 bases, the J end by 0 bases, with 12 bases between. The CDR3 is 14 residues long. CDR3 region: CASRWGLSNQPQHF. The CDR3 DNA reads TGTGCCAGCCGGTGGGGGCTTAGCAATCAGCCCCAGCATTTT.

In its sample, this clonotype was seen many times. The rearrangement links TRBV12-3 or TRBV12-4 to TRBJ2-2; 7 bases are shared with TRBD1. The V gene end was trimmed by 3 bases and the J gene end by 8 bases; junction bases not matched to a gene: 0. The CDR3 contains 12 residues. CDR3 in DNA: TGTGCCAGCAGTTTGACAGGGGGGGAGCTGTTTTTT. This gives the protein CASSLTGGELFF.

The chain employs TRBV20-1 and TRBJ1-5; D is uncertain. From germline, CDR1 is DFQATT and CDR2 SNEGSKA (reference sequence). The CDR3 length is 14 residues. Trimming stripped 8 bases from V and 1 base from J, with 15 bases between. The chain's CDR3 is CSLGPGGSNQPQHF. The CDR3 nucleotides read TGCAGTCTCGGACCCGGAGGGAGCAATCAGCCCCAGCATTTT.

V is TRBV24-1 and J is TRBJ2-7; D is ambiguous. V was shortened by 2 bases and J by 3 bases, with 7 bases between the two germline ends. The CDR3 sequence is 13 residues long. Looked up from germline, CDR1 is KGHDR and CDR2 is SFDVKD. This CDR3 is CATSDSVNYEQYF. The CDR3 bases are TGTGCCACCAGTGATTCGGTCAACTACGAGCAGTACTTC.

The chain employs TRBV10-3 and TRBJ1-4; D is unresolved. The CDR3 contains 14 residues. Trimming removed 2 bases from V and 4 bases from J, with 8 bases in between. Germline assignment: CDR1 ENHRY and CDR2 SYGVKD. In nucleotides, the CDR3 is TGTGCCATCAGTGAGGACAAAAATAATGAAAAACTGTTTTTT. It encodes CAISEDKNNEKLFF.

This clonotype appeared a few times. The chain combines TRBV20-1 with TRBJ2-5, with 14 bases aligning to TRBD2. CDR3 length: 16 residues. Trimming took 5 bases from V and 4 from J; bases not matched to a gene: 9. Germline V gene lookup returns CDR1 DFQATT and CDR2 SNEGSKA (reference sequence). DNA of the CDR3: TGCAGTGCTTCCCTGACTAGCGGGAGGGCCAGAGAGACCCAGTACTTC. This sequence encodes CSASLTSGRARETQYF.

This clonotype was detected a few times. The chain has TRBV12-3 or TRBV12-4 and TRBJ1-1; 8 bases agree with TRBD1. V gave up 7 bases and J gave up 11 bases; unmatched junction bases: 15. This CDR3 contains 14 residues. DNA of the CDR3: TGTGCCAGCAACCAACAGGGGGAAGGCGGGGGGGCTTTCTTT. It is translated as CASNQQGEGGGAFF.

The V call is TRBV7-2, the J call TRBJ2-5; 9 bases agree with TRBD1. Germline values: CDR1 SGHTA, CDR2 FQGNSA. The CDR3 has 15 residues. V dropped 6 bases and J dropped 4; count of bases not matched to a gene: 9. CDR3 sequence (DNA): TGTGCCAGCAGGTTGGACAGGGGAGGGATAGAGACCCAGTACTTC. Translated: CASRLDRGGIETQYF.

The chain joins TRBV20-1 to TRBJ1-4, with D possibly being TRBD1 (5 bases). The CDR3 has 13 amino acids. Deletions cut 4 bases from V and 7 bases from J, with 13 bases between. Germline V gene data show CDR1 as DFQATT and CDR2 as SNEGSKA (reference sequence). The CDR3 DNA reads as TGCAGTGCTATGGGGGGACTTAGTGAAAAACTGTTTTTT. Amino acids: CSAMGGLSEKLFF.

This chain joins TRBV19 and TRBJ2-5; 7 nucleotides line up with TRBD2. CDR3 size: 12 residues. Germline V lookup: CDR1 LNHDA, CDR2 SQIVND (reference sequence). V shed 5 bases, J shed 5 bases, and the junction held 2 bases outside the gene matches. CDR3 nucleotide sequence: TGTGCCAGTAGTCCGCGGGAGGAGACCCAGTACTTC. Translated, it gives CASSPREETQYF.

V usage is TRBV5-6 and J usage is TRBJ1-2; D not certain. Trimming shortened V by 4 bases and J by 9 bases, and 13 bases separated the two germline ends. The CDR3 length is 12 residues. The germline gives CDR1 SGHDT, CDR2 YYEEEE. In DNA form, the CDR3 reads TGTGCCAGCAGCCCGCGCCCGGGGAGCTACACCTTC. Its translation: CASSPRPGSYTF.

Details on this clonotype: Mismatch with germline at one junction end may stem from a read error. The genes are TRBV2 and TRBJ1-2; D not certain. The germline V gene has CDR1 SNHLY and CDR2 FYNNEI. CDR3 size: 13 residues. The CDR3 nucleotides are TGCGCCAGCAGGCGCGGCAGCCCTTATGGCTACACCTTC. Translating it yields CASRRGSPYGYTF. The complete variable domain, with remaining parts taken from reference TRBV2 and TRBJ1-2, reads EPEVTQTPSHQVTQMGQEVILRCVPISNHLYFYWYRQILGQKVEFLVSFYNNEISEKSEIFDDQFSVERPDGSNFTLKIRSTKLEDSAMYFCASRRGSPYGYTFGSGTRLTVV.

The chain joins TRBV12-3 or TRBV12-4 to TRBJ2-2, with a weak D call TRBD2 (6 bases). V was shortened by 6 bases and J by 5 bases, with 16 bases between the two germline ends. The CDR3 length is 15 residues. The chain's CDR3 is CASSGGPGVTGELFF. CDR3 nucleotides: TGTGCCAGCAGCGGCGGGCCGGGAGTAACCGGGGAGCTGTTTTTT.

CDR3 nucleotides: TGCAGTGCTAGAGTGTCTGGCTCTGGAAACACCATATATTTT. It is translated as CSARVSGSGNTIYF. J is TRBJ1-3 and V is TRBV20-1; no reliable D call. The germline CDR1 and CDR2 sequences are DFQATT and SNEGSKA (reference sequence). The CDR3 is made up of 14 amino acids. V was cut by 1 base and J by 0 bases, with 7 bases left in between.